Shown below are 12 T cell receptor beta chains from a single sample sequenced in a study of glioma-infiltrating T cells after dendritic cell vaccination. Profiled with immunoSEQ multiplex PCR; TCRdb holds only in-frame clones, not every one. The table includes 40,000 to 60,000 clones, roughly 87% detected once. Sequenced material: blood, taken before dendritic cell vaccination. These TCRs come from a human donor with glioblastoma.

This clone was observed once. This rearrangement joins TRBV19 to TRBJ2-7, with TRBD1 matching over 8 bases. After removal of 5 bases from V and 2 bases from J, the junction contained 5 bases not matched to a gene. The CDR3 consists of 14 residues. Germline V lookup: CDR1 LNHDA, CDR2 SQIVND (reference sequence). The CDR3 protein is CASSRTGTTYEQYF. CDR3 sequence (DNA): TGTGCCAGTAGTCGGACAGGGACAACCTACGAGCAGTACTTC.

CDR3 protein: CASSQDRGGVITGGTDTQYF. For the CDR3, the DNA is TGTGCCAGCAGCCAAGATCGGGGAGGGGTAATTACGGGGGGCACAGATACGCAGTATTTT. The chain employs TRBV14 and TRBJ2-3, with 7 positions matching TRBD2. Per the germline V gene, CDR1 is SGHDN and CDR2 is FVKESK. V was pared by 0 bases and J by 1 base, with 16 bases of the junction left unmatched. This CDR3 contains 20 residues.

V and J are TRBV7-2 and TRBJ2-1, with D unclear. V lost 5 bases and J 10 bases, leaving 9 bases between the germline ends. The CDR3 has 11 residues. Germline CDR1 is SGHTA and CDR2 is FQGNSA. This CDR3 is CASSPELEQFF. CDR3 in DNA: TGTGCCAGCAGCCCCGAACTAGAGCAGTTCTTC.

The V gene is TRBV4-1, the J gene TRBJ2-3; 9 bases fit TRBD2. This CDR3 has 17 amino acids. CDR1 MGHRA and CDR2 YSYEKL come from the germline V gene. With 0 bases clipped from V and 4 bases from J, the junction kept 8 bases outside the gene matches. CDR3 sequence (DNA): TGCGCCAGCAGCCAAGATAGGGCTAGCGGGATTCCAGATACGCAGTATTTT. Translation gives CASSQDRASGIPDTQYF.

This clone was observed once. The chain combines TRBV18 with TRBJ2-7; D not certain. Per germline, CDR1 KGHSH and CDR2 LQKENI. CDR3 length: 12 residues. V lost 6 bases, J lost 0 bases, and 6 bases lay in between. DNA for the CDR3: TGTGCCAGCTCCTGGAGCTCCTACGAGCAGTACTTC. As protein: CASSWSSYEQYF.

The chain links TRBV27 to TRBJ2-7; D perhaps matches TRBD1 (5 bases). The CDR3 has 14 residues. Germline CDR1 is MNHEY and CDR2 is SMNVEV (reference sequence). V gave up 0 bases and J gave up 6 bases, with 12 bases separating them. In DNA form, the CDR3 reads TGTGCCAGCAGTTTATCGGGGCAGGGCGGCGAGCAGTACTTC. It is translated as CASSLSGQGGEQYF.

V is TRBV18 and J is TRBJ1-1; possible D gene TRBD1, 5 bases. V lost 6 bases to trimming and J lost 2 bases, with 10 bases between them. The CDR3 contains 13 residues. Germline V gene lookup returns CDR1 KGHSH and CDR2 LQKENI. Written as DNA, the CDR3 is TGTGCCAGCTCGGAGGGGTCAAACACTGAAGCTTTCTTT. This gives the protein CASSEGSNTEAFF.

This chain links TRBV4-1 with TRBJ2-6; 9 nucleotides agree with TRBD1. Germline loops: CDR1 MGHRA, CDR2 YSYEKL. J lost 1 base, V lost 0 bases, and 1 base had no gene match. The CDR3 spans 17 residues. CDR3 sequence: CASSQEGQGSGANVLTF. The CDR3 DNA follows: TGCGCCAGCAGCCAAGAGGGACAGGGTTCTGGGGCCAACGTCCTGACTTTC.

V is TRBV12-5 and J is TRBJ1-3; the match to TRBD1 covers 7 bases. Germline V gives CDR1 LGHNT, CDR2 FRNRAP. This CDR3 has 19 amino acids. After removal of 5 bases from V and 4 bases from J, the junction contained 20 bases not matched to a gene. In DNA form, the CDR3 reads TGTGCTAGTGGTCCCCCCGACAGGGCTCGGGATCGTAAAGGAAACACCATATATTTT. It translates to CASGPPDRARDRKGNTIYF.

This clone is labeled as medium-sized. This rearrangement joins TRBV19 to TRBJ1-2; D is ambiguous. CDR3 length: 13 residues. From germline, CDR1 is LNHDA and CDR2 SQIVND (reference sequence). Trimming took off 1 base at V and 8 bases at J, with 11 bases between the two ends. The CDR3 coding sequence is TGTGCCAGTAGTATAGGGGTACAGTCGGGCTACACCTTC. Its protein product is CASSIGVQSGYTF.

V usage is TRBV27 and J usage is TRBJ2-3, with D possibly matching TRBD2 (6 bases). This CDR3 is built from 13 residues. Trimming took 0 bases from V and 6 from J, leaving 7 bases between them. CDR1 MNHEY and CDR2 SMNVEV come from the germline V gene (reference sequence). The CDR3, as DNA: TGTGCCAGCAGTTTATCTCGGGAGGATACGCAGTATTTT. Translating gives CASSLSREDTQYF.

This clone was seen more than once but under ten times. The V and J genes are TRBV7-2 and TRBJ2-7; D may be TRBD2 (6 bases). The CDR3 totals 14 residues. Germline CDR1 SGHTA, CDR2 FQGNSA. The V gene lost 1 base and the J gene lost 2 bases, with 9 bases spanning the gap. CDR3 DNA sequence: TGTGCCAGCAGCTTAGTCGGGGGTACCTACGAGCAGTACTTC. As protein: CASSLVGGTYEQYF.